This T cell receptor (beta chain) stems from a study of T cell responses to AZD1222 COVID-19 vaccine. Study-wide results and limits: Mostly white British, mostly female donors; authors suggested clonal diversity may be underestimated. Spike-specific TCRs gained breadth and depth after people received two AZD1222 doses.

The assay was immunoSEQ multiplex PCR, and TCRdb's table has in-frame clones only and misses some. The data hold about 110,000 clones, with roughly 90% observed a single time. With V trimmed by 1 base and J by 7 bases, 10 bases remained unmatched. The CDR3 is 17 residues long. The germline gives CDR1 KGHSH, CDR2 LQKENI. With regard to this clone: What it binds is not known.

V is TRBV18 and J is TRBJ2-2, with 9 nucleotides matching TRBD2. The TCR comes from an adult who received the AZD1222 COVID-19 vaccine. The starting material was peripheral blood, obtained 28 days after the second AZD1222 dose. In DNA form, the CDR3 reads TGTGCCAGCTCACCACGTCTCGCGGGAGGGCCCGGCGGGGAGCTGTTTTTT. Protein: CASSPRLAGGPGGELFF.